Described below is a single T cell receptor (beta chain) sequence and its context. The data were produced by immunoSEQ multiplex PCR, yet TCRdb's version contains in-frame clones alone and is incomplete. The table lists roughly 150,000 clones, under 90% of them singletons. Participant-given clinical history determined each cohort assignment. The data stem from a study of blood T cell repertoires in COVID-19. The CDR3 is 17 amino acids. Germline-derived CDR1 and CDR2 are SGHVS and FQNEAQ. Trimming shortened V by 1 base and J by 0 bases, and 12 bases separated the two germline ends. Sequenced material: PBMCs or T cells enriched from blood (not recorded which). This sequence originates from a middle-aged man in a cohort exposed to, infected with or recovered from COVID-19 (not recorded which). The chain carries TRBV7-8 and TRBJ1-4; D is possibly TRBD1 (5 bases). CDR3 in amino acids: CASSLGAGPSTNEKLFF. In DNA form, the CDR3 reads TGTGCCAGCAGCTTAGGAGCAGGGCCTTCAACTAATGAAAAACTGTTTTTT. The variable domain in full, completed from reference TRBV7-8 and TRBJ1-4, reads GAGVSQSPRYKVAKRGQDVALRCDPISGHVSLFWYQQALGQGPEFLTYFQNEAQLDKSGLPSDRFFAERPEGSVSTLKIQRTQQEDSAVYLCASSLGAGPSTNEKLFFGSGTQLSVL.